This record covers a single T cell receptor beta chain. The record originates from a study of blood T cell repertoires in COVID-19. About the study: PBMCs, B-cell-depleted T cells, or T cells provided the cDNA or gDNA that made up the material.

TCRdb keeps only in-frame clones here, not all; method: immunoSEQ multiplex PCR. Altogether about 44,000 clones are present, about four fifths being singletons, with the ten largest covering about 4%. V was cut by 5 bases and J by 7 bases, with 21 bases left in between. The CDR3 spans 16 residues. CDR1 is LNHDA and CDR2 is SQIVND in the germline V gene (reference sequence). The chain links TRBV19 to TRBJ1-5; possibly TRBD1 for D (6 bases). Sequenced input: peripheral blood. This sequence originates from an older woman with acute or convalescent COVID-19. CDR3 in DNA: TGTGCCAGTAGTCCGAACCGGGACACTTTAAGGCAGCCCCAGCATTTT. This translates into CASSPNRDTLRQPQHF.